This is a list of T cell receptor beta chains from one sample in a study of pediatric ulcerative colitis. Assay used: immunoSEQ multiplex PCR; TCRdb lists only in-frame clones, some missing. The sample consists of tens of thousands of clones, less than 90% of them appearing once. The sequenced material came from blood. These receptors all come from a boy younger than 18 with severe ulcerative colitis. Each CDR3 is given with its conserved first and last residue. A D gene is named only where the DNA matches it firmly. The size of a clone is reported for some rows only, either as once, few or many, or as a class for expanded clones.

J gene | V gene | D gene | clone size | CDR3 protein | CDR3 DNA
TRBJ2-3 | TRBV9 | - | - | CASSEGPSGGWNTDTQYF | TGTGCCAGCAGCGAGGGTCCCAGCGGAGGCTGGAACACAGATACGCAGTATTTT
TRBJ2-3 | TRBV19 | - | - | CASSSPGRDSTDTQYF | TGTGCCAGTAGTAGCCCTGGACGGGACAGCACAGATACGCAGTATTTT
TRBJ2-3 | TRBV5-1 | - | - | CASSLAGQLVGTDTQYF | TGCGCCAGCAGCTTGGCGGGGCAGTTGGTGGGCACAGATACGCAGTATTTT
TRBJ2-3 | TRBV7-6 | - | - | CASSLAPFLGGYTDTQYF | TGTGCCAGCAGCTTAGCACCCTTTTTGGGGGGATACACAGATACGCAGTATTTT
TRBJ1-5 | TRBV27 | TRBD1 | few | CASSTDRKGSNQPQHF | TGTGCCAGCAGTACGGACAGGAAAGGAAGCAATCAGCCCCAGCATTTT
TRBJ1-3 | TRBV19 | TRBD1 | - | CASSKDRVGGNTIYF | TGTGCCAGTAGTAAAGACAGGGTTGGTGGAAACACCATATATTTT
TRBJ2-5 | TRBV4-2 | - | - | CASSQGVAENQETQYF | TGTGCCAGCAGCCAAGGGGTAGCGGAGAACCAAGAGACCCAGTACTTC
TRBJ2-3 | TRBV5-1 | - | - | CASSSRIGGFNTDTQYF | TGCGCCAGCAGCTCGCGGATAGGGGGTTTTAACACAGATACGCAGTATTTT
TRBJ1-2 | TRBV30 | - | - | CAWDTLSFYGYTF | TGTGCCTGGGACACGCTTTCGTTCTATGGCTACACCTTC
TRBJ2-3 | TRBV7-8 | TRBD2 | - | CASHSGIPSDTQYF | TGTGCTAGCCATAGCGGGATCCCATCAGATACGCAGTATTTT
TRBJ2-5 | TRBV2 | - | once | CATRGPSWNF | TGTGCCACCCGCGGGCCTAGTTGGAACTTC
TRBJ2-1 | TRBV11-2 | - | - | CASRAGSYNEQFF | TGTGCCAGCAGAGCGGGCTCCTACAATGAGCAGTTCTTC
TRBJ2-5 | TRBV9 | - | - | CASSVASGGGTQYF | TGTGCCAGCAGCGTAGCCAGCGGAGGGGGGACCCAGTACTTC
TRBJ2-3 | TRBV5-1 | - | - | CASSPGGRTDTQYF | TGCGCCAGCAGCCCCGGGGGGCGCACAGATACGCAGTATTTT
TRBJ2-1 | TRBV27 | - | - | CASSFPAGEQFF | TGTGCCAGCAGTTTCCCAGCGGGCGAGCAGTTCTTC
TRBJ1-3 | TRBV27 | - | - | CASSLRSSGNTIYF | TGTGCCAGCAGTTTGAGGAGCTCTGGAAACACCATATATTTT
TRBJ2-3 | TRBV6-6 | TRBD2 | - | CASRTSGRAADTQYF | TGTGCCAGCAGAACTAGCGGGAGAGCGGCAGATACGCAGTATTTT
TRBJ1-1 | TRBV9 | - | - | CASSSYSDTEAFF | TGTGCCAGCAGCTCCTATAGCGACACTGAAGCTTTCTTT
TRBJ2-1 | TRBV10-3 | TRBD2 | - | CAISLAGGPGNEQFF | TGTGCCATCAGTCTAGCGGGAGGGCCGGGGAATGAGCAGTTCTTC
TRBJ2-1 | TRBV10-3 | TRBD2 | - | CAISGAGGLDEQFF | TGTGCCATCAGTGGCGCGGGAGGGCTCGATGAGCAGTTCTTC
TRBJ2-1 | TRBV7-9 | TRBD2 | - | CASSLNSGVGYNEQFF | TGTGCCAGCAGCTTAAATAGCGGGGTTGGATACAATGAGCAGTTCTTC
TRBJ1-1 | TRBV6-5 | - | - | CASSRSTEAFF | TGTGCCAGCTCAAGATCCACTGAAGCTTTCTTT
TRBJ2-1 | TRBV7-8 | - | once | CASSLEMLSYNEQFF | TGTGCCAGCAGCTTAGAAATGCTCTCCTACAATGAGCAGTTCTTC
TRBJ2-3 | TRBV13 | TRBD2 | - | CASSWTSGRDSDTQYF | TGTGCCAGCAGCTGGACTAGCGGGAGGGACTCAGATACGCAGTATTTT
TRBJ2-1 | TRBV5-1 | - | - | CASSLEGQKVLSSYNEQFF | TGCGCCAGCAGCTTGGAAGGACAGAAAGTTTTAAGCTCCTACAATGAGCAGTTCTTC
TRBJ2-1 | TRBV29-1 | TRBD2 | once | CSGTLAGGYNEQFF | TGCAGCGGAACACTAGCGGGAGGTTACAATGAGCAGTTCTTC
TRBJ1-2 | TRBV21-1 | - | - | CASSIGQAQPYPNYGYTF | TGTGCCAGCAGCATAGGCCAGGCCCAGCCTTACCCTAACTATGGCTACACCTTC
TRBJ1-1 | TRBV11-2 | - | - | CASSPYGGLMNTEAFF | TGTGCCAGCAGCCCCTATGGGGGCCTAATGAACACTGAAGCTTTCTTT
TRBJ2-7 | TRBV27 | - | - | CASSPGGEQYF | TGTGCCAGCAGTCCCGGAGGCGAGCAGTACTTC
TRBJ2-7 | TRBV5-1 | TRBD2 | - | CASSLVLAGDRYSHEQYF | TGCGCCAGCAGCTTGGTACTAGCGGGGGACAGGTACTCCCACGAGCAGTACTTC
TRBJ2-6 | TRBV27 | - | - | CASSLYSSGANVLTF | TGTGCCAGCAGTTTATACAGCTCTGGGGCCAACGTCCTGACTTTC
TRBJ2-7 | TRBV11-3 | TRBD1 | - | CASSSTGQTYEQYF | TGTGCCAGCAGCTCAACGGGACAGACCTACGAGCAGTACTTC
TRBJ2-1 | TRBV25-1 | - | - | CASSVYNEQFF | TGTGCCAGCAGTGTCTACAATGAGCAGTTCTTC
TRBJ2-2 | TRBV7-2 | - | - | CASSSILAYTGELFF | TGTGCCAGCAGCTCGATTCTAGCGTACACCGGGGAGCTGTTTTTT
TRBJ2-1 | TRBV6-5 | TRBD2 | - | CASSYLLADNEQFF | TGTGCCAGCAGTTACCTACTAGCGGACAATGAGCAGTTCTTC
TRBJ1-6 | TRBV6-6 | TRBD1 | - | CASTTTGDSPLHF | TGTGCCAGCACAACTACAGGGGATTCACCCCTCCACTTT
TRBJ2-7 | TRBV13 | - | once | CASSLRGPASYEQYF | TGTGCCAGCAGCTTGAGAGGGCCCGCTTCCTACGAGCAGTACTTC
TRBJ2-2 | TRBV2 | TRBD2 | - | CASSRTSGSNTGELFF | TGTGCCAGCAGTCGGACTAGCGGGTCGAACACCGGGGAGCTGTTTTTT
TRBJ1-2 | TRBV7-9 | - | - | CASSLEGSTNGYTF | TGTGCCAGCAGCTTAGAAGGGAGTACAAATGGCTACACCTTC
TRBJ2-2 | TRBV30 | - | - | CAWRLPGQATYTGELFF | TGTGCCTGGAGACTACCGGGACAAGCAACATACACCGGGGAGCTGTTTTTT
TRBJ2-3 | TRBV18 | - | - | CASSPTDTQYF | TGTGCCAGCTCACCTACAGATACGCAGTATTTT
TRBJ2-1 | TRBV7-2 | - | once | CASSFLLGGNEQFF | TGTGCCAGCAGCTTTCTTCTTGGGGGCAATGAGCAGTTCTTC
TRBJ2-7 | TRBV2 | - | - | CASSVRGKGYEQYF | TGTGCCAGCAGTGTCCGGGGAAAAGGCTACGAGCAGTACTTC
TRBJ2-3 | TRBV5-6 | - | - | CASSFGSLLGTDTQYF | TGTGCCAGCAGCTTTGGCAGCCTACTTGGCACAGATACGCAGTATTTT
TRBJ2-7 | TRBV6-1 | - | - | CASSEQPRRSSYEQYF | TGTGCCAGCAGTGAACAGCCAAGAAGGAGCTCCTACGAGCAGTACTTC
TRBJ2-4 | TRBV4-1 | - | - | CASSQDSSRLAKNIQYF | TGCGCCAGCAGCCAAGATTCAAGTAGATTAGCCAAAAACATTCAGTACTTC
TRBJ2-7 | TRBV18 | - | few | CASSPVPGLDEQYF | TGTGCCAGCTCACCCGTACCAGGCTTGGACGAGCAGTACTTC
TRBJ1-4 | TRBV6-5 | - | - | CASSQTVQREKLFF | TGTGCCAGCAGTCAGACAGTTCAGCGTGAAAAACTGTTTTTT
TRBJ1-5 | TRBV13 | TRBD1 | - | CASSLTGGNQPQHF | TGTGCCAGCAGCCTTACAGGGGGCAATCAGCCCCAGCATTTT
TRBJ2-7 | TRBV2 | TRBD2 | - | CASSPQREGLRSHEQYF | TGTGCCAGCAGTCCCCAGCGGGAGGGCCTAAGAAGCCACGAGCAGTACTTC
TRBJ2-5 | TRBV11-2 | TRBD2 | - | CASSLVSTGLAGGRETQYF | TGTGCCAGCAGCTTAGTCTCGACGGGACTAGCGGGAGGGAGAGAGACCCAGTACTTC
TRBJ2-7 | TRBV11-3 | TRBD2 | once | CASSFGTSGYEQYF | TGTGCCAGCAGCTTCGGGACTAGCGGTTACGAGCAGTACTTC
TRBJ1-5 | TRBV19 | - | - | CASSITSYSNQPQHF | TGTGCCAGTAGTATAACCTCTTATAGCAATCAGCCCCAGCATTTT